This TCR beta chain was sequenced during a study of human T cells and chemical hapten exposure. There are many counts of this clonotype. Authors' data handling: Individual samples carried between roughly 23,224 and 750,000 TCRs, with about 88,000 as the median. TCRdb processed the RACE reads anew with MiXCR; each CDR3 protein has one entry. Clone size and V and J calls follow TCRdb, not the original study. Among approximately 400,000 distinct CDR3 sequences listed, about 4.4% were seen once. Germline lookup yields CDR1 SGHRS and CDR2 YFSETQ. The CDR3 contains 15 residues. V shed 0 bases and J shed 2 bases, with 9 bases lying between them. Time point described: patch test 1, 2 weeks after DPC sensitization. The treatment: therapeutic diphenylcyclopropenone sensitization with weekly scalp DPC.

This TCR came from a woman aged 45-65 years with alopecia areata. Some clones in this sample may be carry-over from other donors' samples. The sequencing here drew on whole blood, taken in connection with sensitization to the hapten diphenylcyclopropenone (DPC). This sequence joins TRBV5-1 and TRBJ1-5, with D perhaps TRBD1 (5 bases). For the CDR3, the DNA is TGCGCCAGCAGCTTGGAGGGGAACGGCAATCAGCCCCAGCATTTT. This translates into CASSLEGNGNQPQHF.